The 19 T cell receptor beta chains below come from one sample, sequenced in a study of blood T cell repertoires in COVID-19. Repertoires were generated with immunoSEQ multiplex PCR, while TCRdb's copy carries only in-frame clones and drops some. This table has about 68,000 clones, over 75% appearing once. What was sequenced was peripheral blood. The origin of the receptors is a man aged 50 to 59 with acute or convalescent COVID-19.

The chain couples TRBV5-5 to TRBJ1-5; D is possibly TRBD1 (5 bases). In germline, CDR1 is SGHKS, CDR2 YYEKEE (reference sequence). This CDR3 is 15 amino acids long. V was trimmed by 0 bases and J by 3 bases, leaving 10 bases between them. The CDR3 region is CASSLAQGFNQPQHF. The CDR3 region has the DNA TGTGCCAGCAGCTTGGCGCAGGGATTCAATCAGCCCCAGCATTTT.

This chain uses TRBV5-1 with TRBJ2-5; D is possibly TRBD1 (8 bases). CDR3 size: 15 residues. V was shortened by 4 bases and J by 5 bases, with 18 bases between the two germline ends. Germline CDR1 is SGHRS and CDR2 is YFSETQ. As DNA, the CDR3 is TGCGCCAGCAGCCGTGAGGACAGGGAGGGGGAGACCCAGTACTTC. Protein sequence: CASSREDREGETQYF.

The chain carries TRBV11-2 and TRBJ2-1; the match to TRBD1 covers 7 bases. With V trimmed by 3 bases and J by 9 bases, 11 bases remained unmatched. Germline V gene lookup returns CDR1 SGHAT and CDR2 FQNNGV. CDR3 length equals 15 residues. The CDR3 loop reads CASSLGQTLSGEQFF. In nucleotides, the CDR3 is TGTGCCAGCAGCTTGGGACAGACCCTTTCGGGTGAGCAGTTCTTC.

The J gene is TRBJ1-3, the V gene TRBV4-1; TRBD1 is a possible D gene (5 bases). The CDR3 is 17 amino acids. Trimming cost V 1 base and J 4 bases, with 17 bases left between them. Germline V CDR1 and CDR2: MGHRA, YSYEKL. The DNA for the CDR3 is TGCGCCAGCAGCCAAGGGAAGGAGGGGATGGTAGGAAACACCATATATTTT. Translation gives CASSQGKEGMVGNTIYF.

The genes are TRBV12-3 or TRBV12-4 and TRBJ2-7; TRBD1 might be the D (6 bases). The CDR3 is made up of 11 amino acids. V was trimmed by 5 bases and J by 4 bases, leaving 6 bases between them. CDR3 sequence: CASSQGYEQYV. The DNA of the CDR3 is TGTGCCAGCAGTCAGGGGTACGAGCAGTACGTC.

This rearrangement joins TRBV15 to TRBJ2-4, with TRBD1 as a possible D gene (6 bases). This CDR3 spans 14 amino acids. Germline lookup yields CDR1 LNHNV and CDR2 YYDKDF (reference sequence). The ends were cut back, 0 bases at V and 8 bases at J, with 11 bases in the middle. For the CDR3, the DNA is TGTGCCACCAGCAGAGATTACGAGGGGGACATTCAGTACTTC. Translation: CATSRDYEGDIQYF.

This clone occurred a few times. The chain combines TRBV6-1 with TRBJ2-3, with TRBD2 matching 9 bases. Trimming at V came to 11 bases and at J to 1 base, leaving 25 bases not matched to a gene. The CDR3 runs 20 residues. Per the germline V gene, CDR1 is MNHNS and CDR2 is SASEGT. The CDR3 DNA reads TGTGCCTGCTGTGGGCTCCCGGGACTCGCGGGGGGGCGGGGCACAGATACGCAGTATTTT. This translates into CACCGLPGLAGGRGTDTQYF.

The chain links TRBV11-2 to TRBJ2-3; D unresolved. The CDR3 totals 14 residues. Per the germline V gene, CDR1 is SGHAT and CDR2 is FQNNGV. Trimming took 1 base from V and 1 from J, leaving 6 bases between them. The CDR3 loop is CASSLASRTDTQYF. As DNA, the CDR3 is TGTGCCAGCAGCTTAGCGAGCCGCACAGATACGCAGTATTTT.

V and J are TRBV30 and TRBJ2-7; D perhaps matches TRBD2 (5 bases). V dropped 1 base and J dropped 0 bases, with 10 bases sitting between them. The CDR3 totals 14 residues. The V gene's germline CDR1 is GTSNPN and CDR2 SVGIG (reference sequence). Here the CDR3 DNA reads TGTGCCTGGAGTGATCGGGGATTCTCCTACGAGCAGTACTTC. It translates to CAWSDRGFSYEQYF.

The V gene is TRBV6-5, the J gene TRBJ1-1, with D perhaps matching TRBD1 (5 bases). V was cut by 1 base and J by 3 bases, with 9 bases left in between. The CDR3 sequence is 14 residues long. Germline V gives CDR1 MNHEY, CDR2 SVGAGI. As DNA, the CDR3 is TGTGCCAGCAGTTACTTTAGGGGTGACACTGAAGCTTTCTTT. It translates to CASSYFRGDTEAFF.

In the case of this clone: The sample contains more than one DNA sequence encoding this CDR3. The chain employs TRBV5-1 and TRBJ1-1; a possible D gene is TRBD1 (5 bases). V was pared by 5 bases and J by 1 base, with 9 bases between. The CDR3 is 13 residues long. CDR1 is SGHRS, CDR2 YFSETQ, per germline. CDR3 DNA sequence: TGCGCCAGCAGTCCCACAGGGAACACTGAAGCTTTCTTT. Its translation: CASSPTGNTEAFF.

This CDR3 reads CAETYGGITDTQYF. The CDR3 nucleotides are TGTGCCGAAACCTACGGGGGTATCACAGATACGCAGTATTTT. This chain joins TRBV7-2 and TRBJ2-3; tentative D call: TRBD2 (6 bases). The CDR3 consists of 14 residues. V lost 11 bases, J lost 2 bases, and 17 bases lay in between. Germline V gene lookup returns CDR1 SGHTA and CDR2 FQGNSA.

This chain joins TRBV9 and TRBJ2-2; tentative D call: TRBD1 (6 bases). Trimming took 0 bases from V and 6 from J, leaving 15 bases between them. This CDR3 region has 16 residues. Germline V CDR1 and CDR2: SGDLS, YYNGEE. CDR3 sequence: CASSVVNRVEAGELFF. CDR3 nucleotides: TGTGCCAGCAGCGTAGTTAACAGGGTTGAGGCCGGGGAGCTGTTTTTT.

The chain employs TRBV5-1 and TRBJ2-7, with 7 bases fitting TRBD1. Germline assignment: CDR1 SGHRS and CDR2 YFSETQ. This CDR3 spans 13 amino acids. The trim removed 2 bases at V and 2 bases at J, leaving 1 base unmatched. The CDR3 region is CASSLTGAYEQYF. CDR3 coding DNA: TGCGCCAGCAGCTTAACAGGGGCCTACGAGCAGTACTTC.

J is TRBJ2-3 and V is TRBV7-9, with a tentative D call TRBD1 (7 bases). This CDR3 comprises 14 residues. V lost 5 bases to trimming and J lost 6 bases, with 15 bases between them. Germline CDR1 and CDR2: SEHNR and FQNEAQ (reference sequence). Here the CDR3 DNA reads TGTGCCAGCAGCCAGGAGGGGGCCGGGGATACGCAGTATTTT. Translated, it gives CASSQEGAGDTQYF.

This clone was detected only once. The J gene is TRBJ2-6, the V gene TRBV7-8; weak D call: TRBD1 (6 bases). Germline V gene data show CDR1 as SGHVS and CDR2 as FQNEAQ. With 5 bases removed from V and 6 bases from J, the gap between germline ends came to 11 bases. CDR3 length: 14 amino acids. As DNA, the CDR3 is TGTGCCAGCAGCCCAGGGGTGTTGGCCAACGTCCTGACTTTC. It codes for CASSPGVLANVLTF.

V usage is TRBV19 and J usage is TRBJ2-2, with D possibly matching TRBD1 (6 bases). Trimming removed 6 bases at V and 0 bases at J, with 11 bases between. Germline V CDR1 and CDR2: LNHDA, SQIVND (reference sequence). The CDR3 is made up of 15 amino acids. CDR3 coding DNA: TGTGCCAGTAGAGAAGGGGGAGCGAACACCGGGGAGCTGTTTTTT. Residues: CASREGGANTGELFF.

This chain links TRBV28 with TRBJ2-7, with D maybe TRBD1 (6 bases). V was cut by 10 bases and J by 4 bases, with 20 bases left in between. Germline V lookup: CDR1 MDHEN, CDR2 SYDVKM. The CDR3 runs to 14 residues. CDR3 protein: CATQGHTEQYEQYF. The CDR3 bases are TGTGCCACCCAGGGGCACACGGAACAGTACGAGCAGTACTTC.

The chain links TRBV6-1 to TRBJ2-3; TRBD2 is a possible D gene (6 bases). V lost 2 bases and J lost 2, with 20 bases in between. The germline V gene encodes CDR1 MNHNS and CDR2 SASEGT. This CDR3 has 18 residues. The CDR3 nucleotides read TGTGCCAGCAGTGAACTCCGAACAGAGGGAGGACACACAGATACGCAGTATTTT. Protein sequence: CASSELRTEGGHTDTQYF.